Detailed here is one T cell receptor beta chain. Its antigen is as yet unknown. The data were obtained in a study of cytomegalovirus exposure and HLA in healthy donors. PCR used 60 Vbeta primers and 13 Jbeta primers. Method: immunoSEQ multiplex PCR; TCRdb's copy keeps in-frame clones and lacks some. The repertoire has about 110,000 clones, about 13% of them found once; the top ten carry roughly a sixth. Donors consisted of healthy bone marrow donors. Sampled while nominally healthy, donors likely had unrecorded immune exposures. V trimming: 4 bases; J trimming: 7 bases; junction bases outside the gene matches: 8. From germline, CDR1 is SQVTM and CDR2 ANQGSEA. This CDR3 spans 14 amino acids. Study results and caveats: It was reported that the classifier diagnosed cytomegalovirus status with high specificity and sensitivity in both the original and validation cohorts. In a later analysis, productive TCRs from donors in an Asian-associated ancestry cluster reportedly carried fewer N-insertions than the cohort mean.

Sequencing was performed on PBMCs. The genes are TRBV29-1 and TRBJ2-1; 9 positions agree with TRBD2. The TCR comes from a man aged 35 to 55 in good health and CMV-seropositive. The CDR3, as DNA: TGCAGCGTTGTAGAAGCGGGAGGTTGGAATGAGCAGTTCTTC. Its protein product is CSVVEAGGWNEQFF.